Reported below is one TCR beta chain. This sample was taken from a study of CD8 T cells in Susac syndrome. The germline gives CDR1 SGHTS, CDR2 YDEGEE. With V trimmed by 5 bases and J by 4 bases, 9 bases remained unmatched. The CDR3 covers 15 residues. RNA amounts of roughly 0.45 to 1 ug underwent reverse transcription with random hexamers. TCRdb fed the immunoSEQ multiplex PCR reads into MiXCR, producing one record per CDR3 protein. This table has about 47,000 distinct CDR3 sequences, 80% to 95% appearing once. The clonotype comes from a human donor in good health. Sequencing input: CD8+ T cells from PBMCs. The chain is built from TRBV5-8 and TRBJ1-2; 9 bases are shared with TRBD1. In DNA, the CDR3 is TGTGCCAGCAGGAGGAACAGGGGGCGCAGCTATGGCTACACCTTC. Translation: CASRRNRGRSYGYTF.